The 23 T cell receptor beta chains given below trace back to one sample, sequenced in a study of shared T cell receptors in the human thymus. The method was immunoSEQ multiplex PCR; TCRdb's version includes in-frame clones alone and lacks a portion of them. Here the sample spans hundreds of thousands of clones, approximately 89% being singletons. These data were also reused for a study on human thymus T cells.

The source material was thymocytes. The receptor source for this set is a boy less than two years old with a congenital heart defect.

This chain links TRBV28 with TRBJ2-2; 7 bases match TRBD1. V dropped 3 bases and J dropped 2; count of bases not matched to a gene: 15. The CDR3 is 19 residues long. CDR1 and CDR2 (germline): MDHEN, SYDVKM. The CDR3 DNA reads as TGTGCCAGCAGTTTCAGACAGGGCCTCGATTTTCCCAACACCGGGGAGCTGTTTTTT. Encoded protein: CASSFRQGLDFPNTGELFF.

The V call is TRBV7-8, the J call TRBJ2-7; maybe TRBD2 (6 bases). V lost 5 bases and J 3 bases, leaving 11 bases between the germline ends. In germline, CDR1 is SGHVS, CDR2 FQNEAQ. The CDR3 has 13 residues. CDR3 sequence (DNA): TGTGCCAGCAGCGGGACTTCTAGCTACGAGCAGTACTTC. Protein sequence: CASSGTSSYEQYF.

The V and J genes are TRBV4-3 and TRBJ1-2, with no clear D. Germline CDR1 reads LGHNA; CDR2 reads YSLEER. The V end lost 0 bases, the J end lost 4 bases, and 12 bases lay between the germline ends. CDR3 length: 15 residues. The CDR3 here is CASSQDPQAGYGYTF. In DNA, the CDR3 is TGCGCCAGCAGCCAAGACCCCCAGGCTGGCTATGGCTACACCTTC.

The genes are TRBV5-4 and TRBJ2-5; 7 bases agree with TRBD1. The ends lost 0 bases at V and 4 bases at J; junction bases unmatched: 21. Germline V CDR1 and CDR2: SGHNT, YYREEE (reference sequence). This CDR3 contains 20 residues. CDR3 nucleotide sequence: TGTGCCAGCAGCTTGGGATCGGGACAGCCTAGGACTGGGGCAACAGAGACCCAGTACTTC. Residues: CASSLGSGQPRTGATETQYF. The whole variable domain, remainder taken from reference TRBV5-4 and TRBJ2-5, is ETGVTQSPTHLIKTRGQQVTLRCSSQSGHNTVSWYQQALGQGPQFIFQYYREEENGRGNFPPRFSGLQFPNYSSELNVNALELDDSALYLCASSLGSGQPRTGATETQYFGPGTRLLVL.

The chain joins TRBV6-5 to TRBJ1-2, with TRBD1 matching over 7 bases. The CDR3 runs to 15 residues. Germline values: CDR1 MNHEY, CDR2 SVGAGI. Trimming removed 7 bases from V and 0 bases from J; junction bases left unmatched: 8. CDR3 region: CASIRGQIANYGYTF. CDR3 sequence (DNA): TGTGCCAGCATTAGGGGGCAAATAGCTAACTATGGCTACACCTTC.

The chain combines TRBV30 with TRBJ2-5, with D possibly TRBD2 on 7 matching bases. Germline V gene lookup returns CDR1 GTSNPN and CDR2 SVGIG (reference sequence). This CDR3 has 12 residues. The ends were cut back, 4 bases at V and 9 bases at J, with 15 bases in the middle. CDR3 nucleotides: TGTGCCTGGATAGGGAGGGAGGGGGCCCAGTACTTC. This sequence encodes CAWIGREGAQYF.

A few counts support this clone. CDR3 sequence: CASSPWAGEAFF. The CDR3 DNA reads as TGTGCCAGCTCACCGTGGGCAGGTGAAGCTTTCTTT. This chain uses TRBV18 with TRBJ1-1; D ambiguous. Germline lookup yields CDR1 KGHSH and CDR2 LQKENI. This CDR3 has 12 amino acids. Trimming took 3 bases from V and 7 from J, leaving 9 bases between them.

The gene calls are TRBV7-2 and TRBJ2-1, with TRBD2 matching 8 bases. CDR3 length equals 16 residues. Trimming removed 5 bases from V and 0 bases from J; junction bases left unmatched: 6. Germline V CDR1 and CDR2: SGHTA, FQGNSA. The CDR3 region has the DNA TGTGCCAGCAGCCTACTAGCGGCTAGCTCCTACAATGAGCAGTTCTTC. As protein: CASSLLAASSYNEQFF.

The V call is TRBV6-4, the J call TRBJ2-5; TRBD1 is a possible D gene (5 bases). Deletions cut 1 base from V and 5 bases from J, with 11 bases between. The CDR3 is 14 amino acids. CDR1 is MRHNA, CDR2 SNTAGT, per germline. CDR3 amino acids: CASSDLGVAETQYF. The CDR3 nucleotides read TGTGCCAGCAGTGACTTAGGGGTCGCGGAGACCCAGTACTTC.

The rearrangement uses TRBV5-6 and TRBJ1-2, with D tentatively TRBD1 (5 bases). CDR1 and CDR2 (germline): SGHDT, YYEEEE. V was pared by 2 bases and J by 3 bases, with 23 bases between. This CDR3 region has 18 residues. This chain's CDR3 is CASSFKTHYARQHYGYTF. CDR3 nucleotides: TGTGCCAGCAGCTTTAAAACCCACTACGCTCGACAGCACTATGGCTACACCTTC.

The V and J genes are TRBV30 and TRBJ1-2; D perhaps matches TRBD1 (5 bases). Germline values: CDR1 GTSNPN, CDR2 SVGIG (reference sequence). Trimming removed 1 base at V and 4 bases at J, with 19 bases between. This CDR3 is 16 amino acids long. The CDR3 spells CAWSDMWAGDLYGYTF. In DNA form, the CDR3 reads TGTGCCTGGAGTGATATGTGGGCGGGGGACCTCTATGGCTACACCTTC. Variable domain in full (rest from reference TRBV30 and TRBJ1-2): SQTIHQWPATLVQPVGSPLSLECTVEGTSNPNLYWYRQAAGRGLQLLFYSVGIGQISSEVPQNLSASRPQDRQFILSSKKLLLSDSGFYLCAWSDMWAGDLYGYTFGSGTRLTVV.

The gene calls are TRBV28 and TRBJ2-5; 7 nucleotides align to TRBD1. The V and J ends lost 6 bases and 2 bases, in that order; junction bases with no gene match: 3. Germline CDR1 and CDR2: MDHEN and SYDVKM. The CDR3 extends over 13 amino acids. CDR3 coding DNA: TGTGCCAGCAGGGACAGGAAGCAAGAGACCCAGTACTTC. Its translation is CASRDRKQETQYF.

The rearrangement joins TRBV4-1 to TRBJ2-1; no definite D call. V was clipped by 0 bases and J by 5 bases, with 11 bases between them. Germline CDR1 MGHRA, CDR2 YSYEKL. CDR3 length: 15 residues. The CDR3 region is CASSQDPSRDNEQFF. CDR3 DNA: TGCGCCAGCAGCCAAGACCCCTCACGAGACAATGAGCAGTTCTTC.

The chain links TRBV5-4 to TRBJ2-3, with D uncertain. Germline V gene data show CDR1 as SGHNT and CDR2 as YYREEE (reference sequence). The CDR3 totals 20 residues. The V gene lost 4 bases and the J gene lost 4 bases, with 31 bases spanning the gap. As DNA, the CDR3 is TGTGCCAGCAGCCCCAAGGTTAAGAGAGGCCCCGAAAGGCTCCCAGATACGCAGTATTTT. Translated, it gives CASSPKVKRGPERLPDTQYF.

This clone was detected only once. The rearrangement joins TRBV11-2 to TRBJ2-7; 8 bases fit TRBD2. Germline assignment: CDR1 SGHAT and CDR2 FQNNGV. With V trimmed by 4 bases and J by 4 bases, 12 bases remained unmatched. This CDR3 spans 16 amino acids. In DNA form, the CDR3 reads TGTGCCAGCAGCTCTTCTAGGCCGACTAGCGCTTACGAGCAGTACTTC. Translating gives CASSSSRPTSAYEQYF.

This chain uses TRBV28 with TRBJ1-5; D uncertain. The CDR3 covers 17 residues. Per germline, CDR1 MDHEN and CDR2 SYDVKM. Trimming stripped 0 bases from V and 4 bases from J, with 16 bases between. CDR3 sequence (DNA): TGTGCCAGCAGTTTATGCAAGCCGGGGTGTAGTAATCAGCCCCAGCATTTT. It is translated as CASSLCKPGCSNQPQHF. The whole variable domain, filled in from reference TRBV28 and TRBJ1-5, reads DVKVTQSSRYLVKRTGEKVFLECVQDMDHENMFWYRQDPGLGLRLIYFSYDVKMKEKGDIPEGYSVSREKKERFSLILESASTNQTSMYLCASSLCKPGCSNQPQHFGDGTRLSIL.

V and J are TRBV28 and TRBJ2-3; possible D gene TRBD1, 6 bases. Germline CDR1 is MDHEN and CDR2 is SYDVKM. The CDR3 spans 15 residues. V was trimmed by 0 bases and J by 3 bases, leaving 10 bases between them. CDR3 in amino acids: CASSLWVGATDTQYF. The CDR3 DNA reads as TGTGCCAGCAGTTTATGGGTGGGGGCTACAGATACGCAGTATTTT. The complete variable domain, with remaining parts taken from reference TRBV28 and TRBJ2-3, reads DVKVTQSSRYLVKRTGEKVFLECVQDMDHENMFWYRQDPGLGLRLIYFSYDVKMKEKGDIPEGYSVSREKKERFSLILESASTNQTSMYLCASSLWVGATDTQYFGPGTRLTVL.

The CDR3 DNA is TGTGCCAGTAGTATAGGCCGGACTAGCGGGGCCGTTGAAAGCTCCTACAATGAGCAGTTCTTC. Translated, it gives CASSIGRTSGAVESSYNEQFF. The J gene is TRBJ2-1, the V gene TRBV19, with TRBD2 identical over 12 bases. Germline-derived CDR1 and CDR2 are LNHDA and SQIVND (reference sequence). The length of the CDR3 is 21 residues. J was trimmed by 0 bases and V by 1 base; bases with no gene match: 13.

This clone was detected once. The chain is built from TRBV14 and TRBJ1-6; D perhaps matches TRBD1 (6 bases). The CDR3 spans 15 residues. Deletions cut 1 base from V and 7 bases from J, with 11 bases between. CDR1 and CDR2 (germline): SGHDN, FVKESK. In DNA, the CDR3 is TGTGCCAGCAGCCAAGGGGGGCACAGGAATTCACCCCTCCACTTT. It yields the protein CASSQGGHRNSPLHF.

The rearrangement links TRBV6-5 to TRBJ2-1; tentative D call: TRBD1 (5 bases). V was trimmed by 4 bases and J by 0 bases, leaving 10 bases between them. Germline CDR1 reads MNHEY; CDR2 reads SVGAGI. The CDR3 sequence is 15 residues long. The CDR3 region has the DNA TGTGCCAGCAGTTGGGGCAAGAGCTCCTACAATGAGCAGTTCTTC. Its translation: CASSWGKSSYNEQFF.

CDR3 coding DNA: TGCGCCAGCAGCCTCTTCGGGAGCGAGGGCCACGAGCAGTACTTC. Protein product: CASSLFGSEGHEQYF. The genes are TRBV4-3 and TRBJ2-7, with D perhaps TRBD2 (6 bases). Trimming left V 4 bases short and J 5 bases short, with 18 bases between. Germline values: CDR1 LGHNA, CDR2 YSLEER. There are 15 residues in the CDR3.

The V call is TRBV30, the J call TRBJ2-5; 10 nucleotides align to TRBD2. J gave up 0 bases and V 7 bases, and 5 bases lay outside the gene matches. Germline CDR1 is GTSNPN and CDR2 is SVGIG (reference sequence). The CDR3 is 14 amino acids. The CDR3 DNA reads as TGTGCCTACTCGGGACTAGCGAACCAAGAGACCCAGTACTTC. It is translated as CAYSGLANQETQYF.

Written as DNA, the CDR3 is TGTGCCAGCAGTCGAAGCGGCCGGGGGAATGAGCAGTTCTTC. Amino acids: CASSRSGRGNEQFF. V usage is TRBV27 and J usage is TRBJ2-1; possibly TRBD2 for D (6 bases). Germline CDR1 and CDR2: MNHEY and SMNVEV (reference sequence). V gave up 5 bases and J gave up 7 bases, with 15 bases separating them. This CDR3 has 14 residues.